These T cell receptor beta chains were read from a single sample in a study of blood T cell repertoires in COVID-19. Clones were read by immunoSEQ multiplex PCR, and TCRdb kept only the in-frame ones, dropping some. In the table there are roughly 260,000 clones, 75% to 95% of which are singletons. The sample was peripheral blood. Receptor source: a person aged 18 to 30 with COVID-19, enrolled during active disease. Both conserved end residues are part of each CDR3. D genes are given only for firm matches. A row's size may be missing; if present it is once, few, many or a size class.

j_call v_call clone_size d_call cdr3_aa cdr3_nt
TRBJ1-5 TRBV30 once - CAWSPGPPSNQPQHF TGTGCCTGGAGTCCGGGTCCCCCTAGCAATCAGCCCCAGCATTTT
TRBJ1-1 TRBV9 - TRBD1 CASSPGDRGDFGEAFF TGTGCCAGCAGCCCGGGGGACAGGGGAGATTTCGGTGAAGCTTTCTTT
TRBJ2-1 TRBV2 - TRBD2 CASSEPASGRNEQFF TGTGCCAGCAGTGAACCGGCTAGCGGGAGGAATGAGCAGTTCTTC
TRBJ1-5 TRBV7-9 - - CASSVGYQPQHF TGTGCCAGCAGCGTCGGTTATCAGCCCCAGCATTTT
TRBJ2-1 TRBV29-1 - TRBD2 CSIGGLAGGDEQFF TGCAGCATTGGGGGACTAGCGGGAGGGGATGAGCAGTTCTTC
TRBJ2-5 TRBV28 - TRBD1 CAIRTEGAAQYF TGTGCCATCCGGACAGAGGGGGCGGCCCAGTACTTC
TRBJ2-7 TRBV5-1 - - CASSLSFGQTYEQYF TGCGCCAGCAGCTTGTCTTTCGGACAGACCTACGAGCAGTACTTC
TRBJ2-1 TRBV5-8 - TRBD1 CASSSRQGANEQFF TGTGCCAGCAGCTCACGACAGGGGGCAAATGAGCAGTTCTTC
TRBJ1-4 TRBV28 - - CASSLLSEKLFF TGTGCCAGCAGTTTATTGAGTGAAAAACTGTTTTTT
TRBJ2-1 TRBV4-3 - - CASSQEASGSDNEQFF TGCGCCAGCAGCCAAGAAGCGAGCGGGTCGGACAATGAGCAGTTCTTC
TRBJ1-1 TRBV7-9 - - CASSGTGYTEAFF TGTGCCAGCAGCGGTACAGGGTATACTGAAGCTTTCTTT
TRBJ2-1 TRBV11-3 - - CASSSSSGASYNEQFF TGTGCCAGCAGCTCATCGTCAGGGGCCTCCTACAATGAGCAGTTCTTC
TRBJ2-3 TRBV11-2 - - CASSERTDTQYF TGTGCCAGCAGCGAGAGGACAGATACGCAGTATTTT
TRBJ2-3 TRBV6-5 - - CASTPRGGYTQYF TGTGCCAGCACCCCGCGGGGCGGGTATACGCAGTATTTT
TRBJ1-1 TRBV5-6 - - CASSFPGGSTEAFF TGTGCCAGCAGCTTCCCGGGGGGTAGCACTGAAGCTTTCTTT
TRBJ2-2 TRBV7-3 - TRBD1 CASSTGTASGELFF TGTGCCAGCAGCACGGGGACAGCCTCCGGGGAGCTGTTTTTT
TRBJ1-2 TRBV5-1 - - CASRGQGLWYDGYTF TGCGCCAGCAGGGGGCAGGGGCTTTGGTACGATGGCTACACCTTC
TRBJ2-7 TRBV19 - - CASSILGVGFEQYF TGTGCCAGTAGTATCTTGGGCGTGGGCTTCGAGCAGTACTTC
TRBJ1-5 TRBV6-1 - - CASSEYLAQPQHF TGTGCCAGCAGTGAATATTTAGCTCAGCCCCAGCATTTT
TRBJ2-5 TRBV6-2/TRBV6-3 - TRBD2 CASSYLGLAETQETQYF TGTGCCAGCAGTTACTTGGGACTAGCGGAAACGCAAGAGACCCAGTACTTC
TRBJ2-1 TRBV5-1 - TRBD2 CASSLSGTYNEQFF TGCGCCAGCAGCTTGAGCGGGACGTACAATGAGCAGTTCTTC
TRBJ1-5 TRBV19 - - CASSRGTPSYSNQPQHF TGTGCCAGTAGTAGGGGGACACCCTCTTATAGCAATCAGCCCCAGCATTTT
TRBJ2-7 TRBV6-1 - TRBD2 CASSELAGSSYEQYF TGTGCCAGCAGTGAACTAGCGGGGAGCTCCTACGAGCAGTACTTC
TRBJ2-5 TRBV5-1 - - CASSSVETQYF TGCGCCAGCAGCTCAGTAGAGACCCAGTACTTC
TRBJ2-1 TRBV5-4 - - CASSRDSNEQFF TGTGCCAGCAGCCGTGACAGCAATGAGCAGTTCTTC
TRBJ2-1 TRBV3-1/TRBV3-2 once - CASSDGALQGEQFF TGTGCCAGCAGCGATGGGGCACTACAGGGTGAGCAGTTCTTC
TRBJ2-4 TRBV4-1 - - CASSQPTGPWTKNIQYF TGCGCCAGCAGCCAACCTACAGGTCCTTGGACCAAAAACATTCAGTACTTC
TRBJ1-1 TRBV5-1 - - CASRTGQNTEAFF TGCGCCAGCAGAACCGGACAGAACACTGAAGCTTTCTTT
TRBJ2-1 TRBV15 - TRBD1 CATSRDLGTDAYNEQFF TGTGCCACCAGCAGAGATCTGGGGACAGATGCCTACAATGAGCAGTTCTTC
TRBJ1-2 TRBV6-5 - - CASSYPGGADGYTF TGTGCCAGCAGTTACCCGGGGGGAGCTGATGGCTACACCTTC
TRBJ1-4 TRBV27 - - CASARSGEDELFF TGTGCCAGCGCGAGATCGGGGGAGGACGAACTGTTTTTT
TRBJ2-7 TRBV6-5 - - CASGGLGDEQYF TGTGCCAGCGGGGGACTGGGGGACGAGCAGTACTTC
TRBJ2-7 TRBV29-1 - - CSVEQNYEQYF TGCAGCGTTGAACAGAACTACGAGCAGTACTTC
TRBJ2-5 TRBV2 - - CASSSGMQETQYF TGTGCCAGCTCTTCCGGGATGCAAGAGACCCAGTACTTC
TRBJ2-7 TRBV7-8 - TRBD2 CASSLELAGFSGEQYF TGTGCCAGCAGCTTAGAGCTAGCGGGATTCTCGGGCGAGCAGTACTTC
TRBJ2-7 TRBV29-1 once - CSVEVTTSHEQYF TGCAGCGTTGAAGTCACCACTAGCCACGAGCAGTACTTC
TRBJ2-7 TRBV4-2 - TRBD2 CASSQGSGTDYEQYF TGTGCCAGCAGCCAGGGAAGCGGGACCGACTACGAGCAGTACTTC
TRBJ1-2 TRBV13 - - CASSATGLRGYTF TGTGCCAGCAGCGCAACAGGGTTGCGTGGCTACACCTTC
TRBJ2-7 TRBV20-1 - - CSATPLLEQYF TGCAGTGCTACCCCACTATTGGAGCAGTACTTC
TRBJ2-1 TRBV29-1 - TRBD2 CSVLAGVGNNEQFF TGCAGCGTTCTAGCGGGAGTGGGAAACAATGAGCAGTTCTTC
TRBJ2-7 TRBV10-3 - - CAIGPEQYF TGTGCCATCGGGCCCGAGCAGTACTTC
TRBJ2-2 TRBV29-1 - TRBD2 CSVAPREGPNTGELFF TGCAGCGTTGCTCCCCGGGAGGGGCCGAACACCGGGGAGCTGTTTTTT
TRBJ2-7 TRBV27 - - CASSSLDTAYEQYF TGTGCCAGCAGTTCCCTGGACACCGCCTACGAGCAGTACTTC
TRBJ2-7 TRBV6-5 - - CASRLIDRSSYEQYF TGTGCCAGTCGTCTAATAGACAGGTCATCCTACGAGCAGTACTTC
TRBJ1-2 TRBV27 - - CASRTIRDNGNYGYTF TGTGCCAGCAGGACCATCCGGGACAATGGGAACTATGGCTACACCTTC
TRBJ2-5 TRBV27 - - CASSPLSQETQYF TGTGCCAGCAGTCCCCTCTCCCAAGAGACCCAGTACTTC